The clone carrying this T cell receptor (beta chain) was recorded once. This entry comes from a study of OX40 agonist ivuxolimab in advanced cancers. The trim removed 2 bases at V and 4 bases at J, leaving 1 base unmatched. Germline lookup yields CDR1 SGHTA and CDR2 FQGTGA. The CDR3 extends over 14 amino acids. Data came from immunoSEQ multiplex PCR; TCRdb stores just in-frame clones and leaves some out. The data contain 71,000 or so clones, 70% to 90% of them seen just once; the ten biggest clones take up 0.85% to 1.4%. The sampling schedule covered blood at baseline, cycle 4 day 1, and cycle 7 day 1.

The chain carries TRBV7-3 and TRBJ2-1; TRBD2 aligns across 8 bases. The clonotype was recovered from an adult with an advanced solid tumor such as melanoma, head and neck, liver or kidney cancer. Sequenced here: CD4+ or CD8+ T cells sorted from blood, sampled in a trial of the OX40 agonist ivuxolimab. The CDR3 nucleotides are TGTGCCAGCAGCTTAGCTAGCGGGTACAATGAGCAGTTCTTC. Its translation: CASSLASGYNEQFF.